Included here is one TCR beta chain sequence, with context. The target antigen is unknown. This specimen belongs to a study of T cell responses to AZD1222 COVID-19 vaccine. Study-level findings and limits: Receipt of two AZD1222 doses was followed by a rise in Spike-specific TCR breadth and depth. Recipients of AZD1222 seropositive at baseline numbered only 6 or 7.

V gave up 8 bases and J gave up 0 bases, with 13 bases separating them. Germline V gene sequence: CDR1 ENHRY, CDR2 SYGVKD. The CDR3 loop spans 14 amino acids. Sequencing used immunoSEQ multiplex PCR; TCRdb keeps in-frame clones, though not all of them. The sample has approximately 270,000 clones, almost 95% seen once. The rearrangement joins TRBV10-3 to TRBJ1-1, with a weak D call TRBD1 (6 bases). Sequences were derived from peripheral blood, sampled 28 days after the second AZD1222 dose. This TCR was sampled from an adult who received the AZD1222 COVID-19 vaccine. The CDR3: CAIGDGGMNTEAFF. CDR3 in DNA: TGTGCCATCGGGGACGGGGGCATGAACACTGAAGCTTTCTTT.